The 8 T cell receptor beta chains listed next were all sequenced from one sample in a study of control samples from healthy donors and cancer patients. Clones were read by immunoSEQ multiplex PCR, and TCRdb kept only the in-frame ones, dropping some. The sample contains about 410,000 clones, about 93% of which appear only once. The sample consisted of PBMCs. The receptors come from a man in his forties or fifties with head and neck cancer.

The chain carries TRBV4-2 and TRBJ1-2, with D possibly TRBD1 on 6 matching bases. CDR1 LGHNA and CDR2 YNFKEQ come from the germline V gene. Between the trimmed V and J ends, which lost 7 bases and 0 bases, there was a span of 15 bases. The CDR3 is 15 residues long. CDR3: CASTPSTGANYGYTF. CDR3 sequence (DNA): TGTGCCAGCACCCCTTCGACAGGCGCTAACTATGGCTACACCTTC.

The V gene is TRBV27, the J gene TRBJ1-4; the D gene is possibly TRBD1 (6 bases). Germline assignment: CDR1 MNHEY and CDR2 SMNVEV (reference sequence). The CDR3 spans 14 residues. The V gene lost 6 bases and the J gene lost 1 base, with 9 bases spanning the gap. CDR3 residues: CASSQDRTNEKLFF. The CDR3 DNA reads as TGTGCCAGCAGCCAGGACAGAACTAATGAAAAACTGTTTTTT.

The genes are TRBV29-1 and TRBJ1-2, with 10 bases identical to TRBD1. The germline V gene has CDR1 SQVTM and CDR2 ANQGSEA. The CDR3 is 13 amino acids. V gave up 8 bases and J gave up 5 bases; unmatched junction bases: 8. CDR3: CSFTPGQGYGYTF. CDR3 DNA: TGCAGCTTTACTCCGGGACAGGGGTATGGCTACACCTTC. The full variable domain, in which reference TRBV29-1 and TRBJ1-2 provide the parts outside the CDR3, is SAVISQKPSRDICQRGTSLTIQCQVDSQVTMMFWYRQQPGQSLTLIATANQGSEATYESGFVIDKFPISRPNLTFSTLTVSNMSPEDSSIYLCSFTPGQGYGYTFGSGTRLTVV.

CDR3 in amino acids: CASSQGYEQYF. The CDR3 region has the DNA TGTGCCAGCAGTCAGGGGTACGAGCAGTACTTC. This sequence joins TRBV25-1 and TRBJ2-7, with a tentative D call TRBD1 (6 bases). This CDR3 is 11 amino acids long. Germline V gene sequence: CDR1 MGHDK, CDR2 SYGVNS. The germline V and J ends were trimmed by 5 bases and 4 bases, with 6 bases remaining between them.

The CDR3 here is CATSRDPRHNQPQHF. CDR3 DNA sequence: TGTGCCACCAGCAGAGATCCACGTCACAATCAGCCCCAGCATTTT. V is TRBV15 and J is TRBJ1-5; D unresolved. V was clipped by 0 bases and J by 3 bases, with 9 bases between them. The germline V gene has CDR1 LNHNV and CDR2 YYDKDF (reference sequence). This CDR3 is built from 15 residues.

The chain has TRBV7-2 and TRBJ1-4; maybe TRBD1 (5 bases). This CDR3 region has 14 residues. V lost 0 bases to trimming and J lost 8 bases, with 10 bases between them. The germline CDR1 and CDR2 sequences are SGHTA and FQGNSA. CDR3 sequence (DNA): TGTGCCAGCAGCTTAGCCAGGGCGGGCGAAAAACTGTTTTTT. Translating it yields CASSLARAGEKLFF.

The V gene is TRBV2, the J gene TRBJ1-1; D is undetermined. V was trimmed by 6 bases and J by 1 base, leaving 6 bases between them. This CDR3 has 12 amino acids. Per the germline V gene, CDR1 is SNHLY and CDR2 is FYNNEI. The CDR3 reads CASSIPNTEAFF. In DNA, the CDR3 is TGTGCCAGCAGCATTCCGAACACTGAAGCTTTCTTT.

The V gene is TRBV6-5, the J gene TRBJ1-3; tentatively, D is TRBD1 (6 bases). Germline lookup yields CDR1 MNHEY and CDR2 SVGAGI. V was cut by 5 bases and J by 4 bases, with 12 bases left in between. This CDR3 has 14 amino acids. This CDR3 is CASSLDRIGNTIYF. In DNA form, the CDR3 reads TGTGCCAGCAGTCTTGACAGGATCGGAAACACCATATATTTT.